This TCR beta chain was sequenced during a study of T cell changes during pregnancy in multiple sclerosis. This clone occurred once. This CDR3 region has 12 residues. Germline lookup yields CDR1 MNHNS and CDR2 SASEGT. The V gene lost 8 bases and the J gene lost 1 base, with 9 bases spanning the gap. Generated by immunoSEQ multiplex PCR, the TCRdb table keeps only in-frame clones and is missing some. This sample carries 70,000 to 95,000 clones, 90% to 95% of them seen once, and the ten largest clones take roughly 4.5%. This clonotype was sampled from a female donor with multiple sclerosis, enrolled in a pregnancy study. Material: peripheral blood, obtained in the first trimester of pregnancy. The rearrangement links TRBV6-1 to TRBJ2-7; D may be TRBD1 (6 bases). CDR3 DNA sequence: TGTGCCAGCCGCAGGGGTTCCTACGAGCAGTACTTC. Protein: CASRRGSYEQYF.